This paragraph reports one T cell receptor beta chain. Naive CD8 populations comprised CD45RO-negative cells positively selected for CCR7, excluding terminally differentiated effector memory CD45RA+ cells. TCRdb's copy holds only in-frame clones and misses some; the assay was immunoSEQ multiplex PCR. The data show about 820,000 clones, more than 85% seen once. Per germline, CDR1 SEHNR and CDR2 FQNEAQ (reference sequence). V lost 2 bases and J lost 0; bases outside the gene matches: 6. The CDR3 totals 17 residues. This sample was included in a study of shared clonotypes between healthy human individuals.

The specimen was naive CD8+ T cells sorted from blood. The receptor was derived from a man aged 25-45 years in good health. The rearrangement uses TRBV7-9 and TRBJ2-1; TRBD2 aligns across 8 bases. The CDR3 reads CASSLLKTSGSYNEQFF. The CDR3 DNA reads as TGTGCCAGCAGCTTATTAAAAACTAGCGGCTCCTACAATGAGCAGTTCTTC.